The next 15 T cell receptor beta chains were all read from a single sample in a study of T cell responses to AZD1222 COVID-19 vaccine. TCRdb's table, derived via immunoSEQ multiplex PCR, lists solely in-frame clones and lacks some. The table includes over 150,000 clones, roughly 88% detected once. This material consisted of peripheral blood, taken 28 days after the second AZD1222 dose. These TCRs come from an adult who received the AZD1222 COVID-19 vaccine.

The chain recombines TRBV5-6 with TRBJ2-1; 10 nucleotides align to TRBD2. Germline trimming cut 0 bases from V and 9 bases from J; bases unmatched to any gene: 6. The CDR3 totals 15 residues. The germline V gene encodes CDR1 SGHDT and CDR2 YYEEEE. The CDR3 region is CASSLALAGVGEQFF. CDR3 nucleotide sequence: TGTGCCAGCAGCTTGGCTCTAGCGGGGGTGGGTGAGCAGTTCTTC.

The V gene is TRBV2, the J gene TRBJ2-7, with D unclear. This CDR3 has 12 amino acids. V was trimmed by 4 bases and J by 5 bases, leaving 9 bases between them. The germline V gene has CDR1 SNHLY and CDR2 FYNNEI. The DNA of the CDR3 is TGTGCCAGCAGTGTGTACCGAGACGAGCAGTACTTC. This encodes CASSVYRDEQYF.

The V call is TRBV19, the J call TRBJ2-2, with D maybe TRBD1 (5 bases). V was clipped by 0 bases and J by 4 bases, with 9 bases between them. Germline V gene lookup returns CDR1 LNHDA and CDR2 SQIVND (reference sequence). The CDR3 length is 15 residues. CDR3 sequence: CASSIDAGSTGELFF. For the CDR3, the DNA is TGTGCCAGTAGTATAGATGCAGGGTCCACCGGGGAGCTGTTTTTT.

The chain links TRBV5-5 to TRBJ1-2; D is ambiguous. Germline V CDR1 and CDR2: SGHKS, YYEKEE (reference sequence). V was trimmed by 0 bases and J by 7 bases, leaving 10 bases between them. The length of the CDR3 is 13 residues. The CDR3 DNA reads TGTGCCAGCAGCTTGGCCCCGCCGGCTGGCTACACCTTC. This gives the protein CASSLAPPAGYTF. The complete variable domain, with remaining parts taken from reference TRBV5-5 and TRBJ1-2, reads DAGVTQSPTHLIKTRGQQVTLRCSPISGHKSVSWYQQVLGQGPQFIFQYYEKEERGRGNFPDRFSARQFPNYSSELNVNALLLGDSALYLCASSLAPPAGYTFGSGTRLTVV.

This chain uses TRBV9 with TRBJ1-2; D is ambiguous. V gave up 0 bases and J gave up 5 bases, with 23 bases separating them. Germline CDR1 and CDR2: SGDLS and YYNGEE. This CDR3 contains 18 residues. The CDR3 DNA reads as TGTGCCAGCAGCGTAGTACCCGGCAGGCCACCTTTACAATATGGCTACACCTTC. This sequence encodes CASSVVPGRPPLQYGYTF.

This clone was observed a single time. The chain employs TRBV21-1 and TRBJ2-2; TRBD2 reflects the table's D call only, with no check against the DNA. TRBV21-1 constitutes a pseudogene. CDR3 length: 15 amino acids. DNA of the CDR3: TGTGCCAGCAGCAAAGAGGGGACTACCAGAAAAGGTCTGTTTTTT. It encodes CASSKEGTTRKGLFF.

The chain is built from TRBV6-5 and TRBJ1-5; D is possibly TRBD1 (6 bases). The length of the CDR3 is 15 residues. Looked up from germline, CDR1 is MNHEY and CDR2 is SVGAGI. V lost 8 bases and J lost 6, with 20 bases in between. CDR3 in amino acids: CASRPQEGGGQPQHF. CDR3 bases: TGTGCCAGCCGCCCCCAGGAGGGGGGAGGTCAGCCCCAGCATTTT.

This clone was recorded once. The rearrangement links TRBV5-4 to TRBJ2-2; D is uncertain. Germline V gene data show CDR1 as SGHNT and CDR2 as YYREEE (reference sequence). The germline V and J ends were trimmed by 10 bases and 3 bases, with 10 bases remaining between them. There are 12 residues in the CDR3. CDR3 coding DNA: TGTGCCGCGTCGTCGGACACCGGGGAGCTGTTTTTT. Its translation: CAASSDTGELFF.

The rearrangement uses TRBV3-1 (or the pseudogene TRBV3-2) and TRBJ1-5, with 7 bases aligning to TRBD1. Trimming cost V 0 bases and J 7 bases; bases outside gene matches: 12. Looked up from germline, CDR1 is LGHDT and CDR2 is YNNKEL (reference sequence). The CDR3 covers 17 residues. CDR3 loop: CASSQDGGGAGKQPQHF. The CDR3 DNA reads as TGTGCCAGCAGCCAAGATGGAGGGGGCGCGGGAAAACAGCCCCAGCATTTT.

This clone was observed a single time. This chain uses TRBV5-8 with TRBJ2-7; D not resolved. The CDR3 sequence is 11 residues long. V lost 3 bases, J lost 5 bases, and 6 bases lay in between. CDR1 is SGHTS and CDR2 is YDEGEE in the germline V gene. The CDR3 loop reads CASSYRNEQYF. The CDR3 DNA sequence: TGTGCCAGCAGCTACCGGAACGAGCAGTACTTC.

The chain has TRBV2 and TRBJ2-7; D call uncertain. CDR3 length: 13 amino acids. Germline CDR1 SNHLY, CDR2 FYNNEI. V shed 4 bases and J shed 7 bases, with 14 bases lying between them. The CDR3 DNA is TGTGCCAGCAGTGGACGGCTGGGGTGGGAGCAGTACTTC. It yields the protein CASSGRLGWEQYF.

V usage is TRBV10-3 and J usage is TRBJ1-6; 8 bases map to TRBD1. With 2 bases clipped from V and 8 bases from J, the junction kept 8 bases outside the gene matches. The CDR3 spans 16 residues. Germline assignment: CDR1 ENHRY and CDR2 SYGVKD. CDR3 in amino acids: CAISEGAYRGDSPLHF. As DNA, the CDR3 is TGTGCCATCAGTGAGGGGGCCTACAGGGGGGATTCACCCCTCCACTTT.

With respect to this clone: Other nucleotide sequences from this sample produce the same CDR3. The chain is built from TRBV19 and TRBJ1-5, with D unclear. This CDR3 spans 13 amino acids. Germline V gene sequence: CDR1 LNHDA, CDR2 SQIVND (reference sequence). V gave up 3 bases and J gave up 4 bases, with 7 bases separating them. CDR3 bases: TGTGCCAGTAGTATTATCGGAAATCAGCCCCAGCATTTT. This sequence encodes CASSIIGNQPQHF.

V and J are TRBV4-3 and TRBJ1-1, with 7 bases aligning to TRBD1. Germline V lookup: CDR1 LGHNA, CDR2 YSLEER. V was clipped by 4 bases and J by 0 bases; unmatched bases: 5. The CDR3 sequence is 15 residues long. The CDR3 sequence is CASSLGTAMNTEAFF. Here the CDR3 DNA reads TGCGCCAGCAGCCTCGGGACAGCTATGAACACTGAAGCTTTCTTT.

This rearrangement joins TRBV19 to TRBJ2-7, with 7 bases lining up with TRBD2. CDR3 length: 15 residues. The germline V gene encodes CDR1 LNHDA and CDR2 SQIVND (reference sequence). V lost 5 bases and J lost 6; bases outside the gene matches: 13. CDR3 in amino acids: CASSAREARGREQYF. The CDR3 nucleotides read TGTGCCAGTAGTGCCCGGGAGGCAAGAGGGCGCGAGCAGTACTTC.